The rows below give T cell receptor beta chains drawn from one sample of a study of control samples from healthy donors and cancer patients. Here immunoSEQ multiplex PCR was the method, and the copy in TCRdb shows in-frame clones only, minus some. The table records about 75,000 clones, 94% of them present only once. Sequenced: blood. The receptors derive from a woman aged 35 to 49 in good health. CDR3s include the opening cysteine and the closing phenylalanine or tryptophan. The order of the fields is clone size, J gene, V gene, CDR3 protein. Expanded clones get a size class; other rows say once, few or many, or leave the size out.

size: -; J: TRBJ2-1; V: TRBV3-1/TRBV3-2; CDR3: CASSQGGFGSWFF
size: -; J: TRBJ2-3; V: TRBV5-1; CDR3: CASSPGGRTDTQYF
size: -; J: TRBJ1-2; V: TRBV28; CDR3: CASSTGQGGLGGYTF
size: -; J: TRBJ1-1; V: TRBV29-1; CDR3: CSVEGAGTEAFF
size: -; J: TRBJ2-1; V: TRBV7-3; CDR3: CASSLGGPVNEQFF
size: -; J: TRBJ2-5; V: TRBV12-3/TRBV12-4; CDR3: CASSTEEQETQYF
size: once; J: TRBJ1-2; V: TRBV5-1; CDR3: CASSPSDSYGYTF
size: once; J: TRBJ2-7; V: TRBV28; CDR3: CASSPDFAYEQYF
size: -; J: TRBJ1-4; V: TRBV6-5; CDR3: CASRAGQGLEKLFF
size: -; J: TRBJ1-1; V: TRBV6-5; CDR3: CASSYSMASGTEAFF
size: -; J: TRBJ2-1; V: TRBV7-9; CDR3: CASSYAGVREQFF
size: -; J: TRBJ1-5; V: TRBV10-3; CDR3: CAISGGDGQPQHF
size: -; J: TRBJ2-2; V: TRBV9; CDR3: CASSVRGDTGELFF
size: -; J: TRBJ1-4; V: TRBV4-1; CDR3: CASSQAWGRATNEKLFF
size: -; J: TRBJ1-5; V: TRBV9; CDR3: CASSVGTAVNQPQHF
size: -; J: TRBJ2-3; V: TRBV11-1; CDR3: CASSLAEARGRDTQYF
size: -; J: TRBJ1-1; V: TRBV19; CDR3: CASSMRAGDTEAFF
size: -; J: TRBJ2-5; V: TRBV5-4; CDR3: CASSLGTPGQGRETQYF
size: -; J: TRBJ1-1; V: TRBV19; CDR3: CASRSTATEAFF
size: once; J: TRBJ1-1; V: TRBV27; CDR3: CASSFIDLRGSGNTEAFF
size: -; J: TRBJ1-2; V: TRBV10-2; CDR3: CASSEVWTRTDYGYTF
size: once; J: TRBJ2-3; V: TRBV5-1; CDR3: CASRFVGAGTDTQYF
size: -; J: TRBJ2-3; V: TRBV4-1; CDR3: CASSQARGRGTDTQYF
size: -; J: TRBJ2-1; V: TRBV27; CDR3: CASSLIRDEQFF
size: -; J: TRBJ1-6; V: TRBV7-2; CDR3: CASSLEDRGRSYNSPLHF
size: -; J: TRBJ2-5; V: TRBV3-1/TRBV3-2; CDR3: CASSRAGLQETQYF
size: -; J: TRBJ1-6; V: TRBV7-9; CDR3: CASSFRTGRSPLHF
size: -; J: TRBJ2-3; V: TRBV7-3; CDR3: CASSPRGDTQYF
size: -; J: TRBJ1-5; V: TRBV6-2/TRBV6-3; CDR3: CASSYSADTQPQHF
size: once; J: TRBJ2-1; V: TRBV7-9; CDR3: CASSLAGRRDEQFF
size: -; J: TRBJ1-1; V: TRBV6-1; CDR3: CASSKDMNTEAFF
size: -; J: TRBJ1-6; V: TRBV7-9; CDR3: CASETGFNSPLHF
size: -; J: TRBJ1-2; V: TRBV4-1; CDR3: CASSPDRGLLYTF
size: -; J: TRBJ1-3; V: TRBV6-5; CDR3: CASRGTGGDGNTIYF
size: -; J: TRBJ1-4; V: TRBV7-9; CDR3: CASGPNEKLFF
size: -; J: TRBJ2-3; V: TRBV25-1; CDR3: CASSDSGGTDTQYF
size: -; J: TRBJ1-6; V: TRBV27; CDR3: CASSSGDNYNSPLHF
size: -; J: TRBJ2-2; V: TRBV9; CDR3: CASSVGGLARPGELFF
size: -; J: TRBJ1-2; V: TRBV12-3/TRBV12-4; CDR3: CASSAPTHYGYTF
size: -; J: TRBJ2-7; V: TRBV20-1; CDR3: CSARSYEQYF
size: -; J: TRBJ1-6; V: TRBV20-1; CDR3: CSVWDSHSLHF
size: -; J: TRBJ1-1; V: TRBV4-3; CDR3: CASSQDVQAEAFF
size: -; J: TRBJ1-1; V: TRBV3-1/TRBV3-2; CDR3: CASSIGGRWMNTEAFF
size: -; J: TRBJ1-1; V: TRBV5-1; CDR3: CASSIGHTEAFF
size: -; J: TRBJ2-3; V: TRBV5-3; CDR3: CARSLLDTQYF
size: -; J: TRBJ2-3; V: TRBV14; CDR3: CASSRNWTGDPDTQYF
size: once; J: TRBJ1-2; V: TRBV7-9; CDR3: CASSLVNDYANYGYTF
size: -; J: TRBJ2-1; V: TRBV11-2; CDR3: CASSLGELAGSREQFF
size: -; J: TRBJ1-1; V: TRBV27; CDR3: CASRIQGAEAFF